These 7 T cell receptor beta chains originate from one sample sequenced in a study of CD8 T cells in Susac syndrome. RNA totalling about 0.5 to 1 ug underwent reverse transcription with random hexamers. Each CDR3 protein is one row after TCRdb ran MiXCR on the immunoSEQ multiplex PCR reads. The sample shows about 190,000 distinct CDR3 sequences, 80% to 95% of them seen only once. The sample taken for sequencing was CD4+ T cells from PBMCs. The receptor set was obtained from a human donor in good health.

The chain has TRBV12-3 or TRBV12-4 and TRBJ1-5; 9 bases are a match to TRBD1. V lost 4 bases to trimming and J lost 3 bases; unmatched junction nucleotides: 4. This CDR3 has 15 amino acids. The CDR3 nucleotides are TGTGCCAGCAGTTCCGGGACAGGGCCCAATCAGCCCCAGCATTTT. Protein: CASSSGTGPNQPQHF.

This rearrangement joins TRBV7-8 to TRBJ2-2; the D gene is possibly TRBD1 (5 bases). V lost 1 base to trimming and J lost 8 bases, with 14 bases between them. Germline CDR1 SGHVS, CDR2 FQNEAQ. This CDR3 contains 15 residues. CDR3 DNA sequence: TGTGCCAGCAGCTTAGACAGGACCCCAAGAGGGGAGCTGTTTTTT. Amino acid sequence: CASSLDRTPRGELFF.

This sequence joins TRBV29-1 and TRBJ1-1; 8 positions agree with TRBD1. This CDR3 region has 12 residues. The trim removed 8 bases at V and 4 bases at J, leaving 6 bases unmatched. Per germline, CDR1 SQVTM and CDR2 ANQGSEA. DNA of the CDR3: TGCAGCTCGACAGGGGACCGCACTGAAGCTTTCTTT. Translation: CSSTGDRTEAFF.

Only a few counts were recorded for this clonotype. The CDR3 DNA sequence: TGTGCCAGCAGTTACGGCGGAGTGAACACTGAAGCTTTCTTT. Translation gives CASSYGGVNTEAFF. The chain employs TRBV6-5 and TRBJ1-1; D is unclear. V lost 2 bases and J lost 0, with 7 bases in between. The V gene's germline CDR1 is MNHEY and CDR2 SVGAGI. The CDR3 is made up of 14 amino acids.

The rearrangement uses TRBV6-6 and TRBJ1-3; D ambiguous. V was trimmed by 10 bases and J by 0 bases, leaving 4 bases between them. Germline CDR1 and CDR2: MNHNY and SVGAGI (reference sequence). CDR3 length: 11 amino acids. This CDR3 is CAIGSGNTIYF. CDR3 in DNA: TGTGCCATCGGCTCTGGAAACACCATATATTTT.

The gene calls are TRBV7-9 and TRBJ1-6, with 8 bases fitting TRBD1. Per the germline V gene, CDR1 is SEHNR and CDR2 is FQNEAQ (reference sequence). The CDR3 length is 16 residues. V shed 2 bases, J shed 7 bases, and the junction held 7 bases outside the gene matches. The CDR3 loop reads CASSLWTGMRNSPLHF. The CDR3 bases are TGTGCCAGCAGCTTATGGACAGGGATGCGCAATTCACCCCTCCACTTT.

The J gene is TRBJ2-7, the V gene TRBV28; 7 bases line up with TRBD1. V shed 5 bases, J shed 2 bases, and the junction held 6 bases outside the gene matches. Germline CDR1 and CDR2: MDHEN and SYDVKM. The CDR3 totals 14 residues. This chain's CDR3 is CASSPTGTAYEQYV. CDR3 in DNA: TGTGCCAGCAGTCCGACCGGGACAGCCTACGAGCAGTACGTC.